Listed below are T cell receptor beta chains from one sample, sequenced in a study of monozygotic twins with inflammatory bowel disease. Reprocessing the 5' RACE reads, TCRdb reports a single entry for every CDR3 protein and omits DNA. This listing includes around 450,000 distinct CDR3 sequences. The sequencing input was blood. The receptor source for this set is a human donor with ulcerative colitis or Crohn's disease, or a healthy co-twin of an affected twin (not recorded which). Each CDR3 is given with its conserved first and last residue.

CASSLGYTYEQYF	TRBV7-2	TRBJ2-7
CASSLRGETGELFF	TRBV7-9	TRBJ2-2
CASSPGTSGTYEQYF	TRBV28	TRBJ2-7
CSARLAGGNEQFF	TRBV20-1	TRBJ2-1
CASGASGTSSYEQYF	TRBV5-5	TRBJ2-7
CASRELGVSEQFF	TRBV19	TRBJ2-1
CSVRLDRGPSEAFF	TRBV29-1	TRBJ1-1
CASSLGQPETQYF	TRBV5-1	TRBJ2-3
CSASTGALSPLHF	TRBV20-1	TRBJ1-6
CASIHGATENTEAFF	TRBV19	TRBJ1-1
CASKRSQETQYF	TRBV12-3/TRBV12-4	TRBJ2-5
CATSDAGELFF	TRBV24-1	TRBJ2-2
CATSEREESGELFF	TRBV24-1	TRBJ2-2
CASSRGTSYEQYF	TRBV3-1	TRBJ2-7
CASSSYFTDTQYF	TRBV5-4	TRBJ2-3
CASSERSGTAAGAFF	TRBV6-1	TRBJ1-1
CASSGHRGLRETQYF	TRBV21-1	TRBJ2-5
CASSLAGPRAGRRDTQYF	TRBV7-2	TRBJ2-3
CASSLQGGVDEQYF	TRBV7-2	TRBJ2-7
CSASFRGSYNEQFF	TRBV20-1	TRBJ2-1
CATPTDYEQYF	TRBV24-1	TRBJ2-7
CASSYYRGTSGRSSYNEQFF	TRBV14	TRBJ2-1
CASSPSQQPNYGYTF	TRBV18	TRBJ1-2
CASSGGSAGNQPQHF	TRBV18	TRBJ1-5
CASSLRTGRGENTEAFF	TRBV11-2	TRBJ1-1
CASSIGVSGIYNEQFF	TRBV5-1	TRBJ2-1
CATGTGGGDTQYF	TRBV7-9	TRBJ2-3
CSAAGLAGQYF	TRBV20-1	TRBJ2-5
CSASLTSGGNTGELFF	TRBV20-1	TRBJ2-2
CASSAWGAADTQYF	TRBV7-9	TRBJ2-3
CASSIPPGQGRTPLHF	TRBV5-6	TRBJ1-6
CSVTHSGGHEQYF	TRBV29-1	TRBJ2-7
CASSFTRTTDTQYF	TRBV5-5	TRBJ2-3
CASRAGQGLYQPQHF	TRBV6-1	TRBJ1-5
CASSPRLAGQETQYF	TRBV6-1	TRBJ2-5
CASSQPAGISIDTQYF	TRBV4-2	TRBJ2-3
CASSFWEGVYNEQFF	TRBV7-2	TRBJ2-1
CSATRTESYEQYF	TRBV20-1	TRBJ2-7
CASRLTGVGSYNEQFF	TRBV6-1	TRBJ2-1
CSARWGGTNEQFF	TRBV20-1	TRBJ2-1
CASSQAPGGYEQYF	TRBV14	TRBJ2-7
CASSFWTGTSRPDTQYF	TRBV6-5	TRBJ2-3
CASSYIPSGGTYEQYF	TRBV6-5	TRBJ2-7
CASSTSALEQYF	TRBV7-2	TRBJ2-7
CSARGQGWYEQYF	TRBV20-1	TRBJ2-7
CASSLKGLAGERETQYF	TRBV27	TRBJ2-5
CSALPLTGTSPGELFF	TRBV20-1	TRBJ2-2
CASREGQPGETQYF	TRBV5-1	TRBJ2-5
CASSLGQGSTGELFF	TRBV5-6	TRBJ2-2
CAISVTGLTNGYTF	TRBV10-3	TRBJ1-2
CASNHSGELFF	TRBV3-1	TRBJ2-2
CSARKAIGAGTEAFF	TRBV20-1	TRBJ1-1
CASSKPTGGRYEQYF	TRBV6-1	TRBJ2-7